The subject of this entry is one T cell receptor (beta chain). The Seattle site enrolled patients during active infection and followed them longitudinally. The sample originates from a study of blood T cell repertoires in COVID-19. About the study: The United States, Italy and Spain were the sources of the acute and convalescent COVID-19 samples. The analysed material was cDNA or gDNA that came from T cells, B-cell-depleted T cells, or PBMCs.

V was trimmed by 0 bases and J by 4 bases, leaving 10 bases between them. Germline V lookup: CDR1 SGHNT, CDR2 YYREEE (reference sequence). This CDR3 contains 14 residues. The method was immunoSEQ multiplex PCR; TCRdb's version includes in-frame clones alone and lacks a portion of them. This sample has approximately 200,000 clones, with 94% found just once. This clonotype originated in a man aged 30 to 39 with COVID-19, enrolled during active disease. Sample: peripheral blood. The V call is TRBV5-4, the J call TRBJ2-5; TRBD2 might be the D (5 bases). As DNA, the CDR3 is TGTGCCAGCAGCTTGGGGGGTGGGAGAGAGACCCAGTACTTC. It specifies CASSLGGGRETQYF.